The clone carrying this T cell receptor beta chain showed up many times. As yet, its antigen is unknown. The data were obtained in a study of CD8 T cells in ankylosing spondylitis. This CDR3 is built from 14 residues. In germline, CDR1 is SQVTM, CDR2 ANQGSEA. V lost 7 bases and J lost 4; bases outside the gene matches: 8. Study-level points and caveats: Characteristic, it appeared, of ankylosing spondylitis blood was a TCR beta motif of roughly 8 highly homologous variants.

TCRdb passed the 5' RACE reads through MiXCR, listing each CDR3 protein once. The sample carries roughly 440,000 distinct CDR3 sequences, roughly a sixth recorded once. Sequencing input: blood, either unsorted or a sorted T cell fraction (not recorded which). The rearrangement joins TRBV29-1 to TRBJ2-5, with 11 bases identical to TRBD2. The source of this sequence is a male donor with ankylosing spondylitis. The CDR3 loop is CSGLLAGAGETQYF. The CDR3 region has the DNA TGCAGCGGGTTACTAGCGGGAGCGGGAGAGACCCAGTACTTC.